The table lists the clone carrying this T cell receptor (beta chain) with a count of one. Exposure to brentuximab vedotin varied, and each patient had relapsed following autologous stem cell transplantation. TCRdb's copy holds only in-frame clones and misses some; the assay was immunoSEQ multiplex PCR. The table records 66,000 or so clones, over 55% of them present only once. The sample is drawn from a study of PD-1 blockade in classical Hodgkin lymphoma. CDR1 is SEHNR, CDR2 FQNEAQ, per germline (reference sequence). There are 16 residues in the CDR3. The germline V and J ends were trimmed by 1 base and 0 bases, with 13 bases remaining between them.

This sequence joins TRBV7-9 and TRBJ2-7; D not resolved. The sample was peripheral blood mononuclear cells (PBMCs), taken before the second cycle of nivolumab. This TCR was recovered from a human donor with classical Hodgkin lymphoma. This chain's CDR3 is CASSLGPGELSYEQYF. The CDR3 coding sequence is TGTGCCAGCAGCTTAGGCCCCGGCGAGCTCTCCTACGAGCAGTACTTC.